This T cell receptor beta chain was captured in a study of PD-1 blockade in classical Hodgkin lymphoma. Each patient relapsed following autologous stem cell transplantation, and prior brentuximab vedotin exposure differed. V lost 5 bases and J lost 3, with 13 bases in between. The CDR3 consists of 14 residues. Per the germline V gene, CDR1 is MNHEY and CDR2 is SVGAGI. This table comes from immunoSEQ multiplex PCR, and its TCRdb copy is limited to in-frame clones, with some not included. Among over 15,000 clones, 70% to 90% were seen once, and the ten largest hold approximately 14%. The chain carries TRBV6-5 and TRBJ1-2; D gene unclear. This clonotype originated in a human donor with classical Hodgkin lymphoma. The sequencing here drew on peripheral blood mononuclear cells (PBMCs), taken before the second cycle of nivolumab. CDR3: CASSETGRHYGYTF. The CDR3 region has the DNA TGTGCCAGCAGTGAGACCGGGCGGCACTATGGCTACACCTTC.